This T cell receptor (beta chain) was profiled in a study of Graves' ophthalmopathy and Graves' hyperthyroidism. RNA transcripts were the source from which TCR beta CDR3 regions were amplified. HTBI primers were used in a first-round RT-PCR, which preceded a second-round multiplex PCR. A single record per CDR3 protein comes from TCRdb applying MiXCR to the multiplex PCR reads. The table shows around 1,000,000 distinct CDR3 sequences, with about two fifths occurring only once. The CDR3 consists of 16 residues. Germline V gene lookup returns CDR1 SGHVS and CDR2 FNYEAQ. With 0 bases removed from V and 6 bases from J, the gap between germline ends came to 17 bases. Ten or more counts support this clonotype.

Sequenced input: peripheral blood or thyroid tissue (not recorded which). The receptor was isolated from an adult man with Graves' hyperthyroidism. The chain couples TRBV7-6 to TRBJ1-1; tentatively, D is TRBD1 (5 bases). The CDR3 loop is CASSLAGAGKVAEAFF. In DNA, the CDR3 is TGTGCCAGCAGCTTAGCTGGGGCAGGGAAGGTAGCTGAAGCTTTCTTT.